The clone carrying this TCR beta chain has at least ten counts. The antigen is not known. The sample originates from a study of T cell repertoires in cytomegalovirus infection. The wider study: Indications came from public TCR beta signatures; they pointed to CMV infection and to a matching HLA type.

MiXCR, run by TCRdb on the reads, gives a single entry per CDR3 protein. There are some 800,000 distinct CDR3 sequences in the sample; 25% to 35% occur only once, and around 13% lies in the top ten. The CDR3 has 17 residues. Per germline, CDR1 MNHNY and CDR2 SVGAGI (reference sequence). Trimming cost V 0 bases and J 1 base, with 15 bases left between them. The chain carries TRBV6-6 and TRBJ1-1; D is ambiguous. The receptor was derived from a human donor in good health (CMV status not recorded). Some clones in this sample may be carry-over from other donors' samples. The sample was cultured CD8+ T cells from PBMCs, taken from culture after CMV antigen stimulation. The CDR3 DNA reads as TGTGCCAGCAGTTACTCACCCGGGCAGGTAGGGAACACTGAAGCTTTCTTT. It codes for CASSYSPGQVGNTEAFF.